This T cell receptor beta chain comes out of a study of blood T cell repertoires in COVID-19. Germline CDR1 reads ENHRY; CDR2 reads SYGVKD. V was clipped by 10 bases and J by 1 base, with 19 bases between them. CDR3 size: 15 residues. Sequenced by immunoSEQ multiplex PCR; TCRdb stores in-frame clones only, minus some. Of 310,000 or so clones in the sample, about 90% were seen once. This clone has a single count. The TCR sequence derives from a woman between 45 and 60 years old who had recovered from COVID-19. The V call is TRBV10-3, the J call TRBJ1-1; D possibly corresponds to TRBD1 (6 bases). Specimen: peripheral blood. The DNA for the CDR3 is TGTGCCACCCAGGCCCCAGGGGACGGGAACACTGAAGCTTTCTTT. It encodes CATQAPGDGNTEAFF.